This is a list of T cell receptor beta chains from one sample in a study of post-analysis software for immune sequencing data. TCRdb independently ran MiXCR on the PCR reads; one entry per CDR3 protein. Of roughly 600,000 distinct CDR3 sequences in the sample, 44% are singletons; the top ten hold roughly 1.8%. Sequenced input: blood. The source is a girl between 10 and 17 years old with multiple sclerosis. Each CDR3 is given with its conserved first and last residue. Fields, in order: V gene, clone size, J gene, D gene, CDR3 protein, CDR3 DNA. D genes are given only for firm matches. Where a row states a size, it is once, few, many or the class of an expanded clone; other rows omit it.

TRBV29-1,NA,TRBJ2-1,NA,CSIGGGRGSYNEQFF,TGCAGCATCGGAGGTGGTCGAGGATCCTACAATGAGCAGTTCTTC
TRBV12-3/TRBV12-4,few,TRBJ2-3,NA,CASSFEDPATDTQYF,TGTGCCAGCAGTTTTGAAGACCCGGCAACAGATACGCAGTATTTT
TRBV14,NA,TRBJ2-3,TRBD2,CASSQVLAGVKDTQYF,TGTGCCAGTAGCCAAGTACTAGCGGGGGTTAAAGATACGCAGTATTTT
TRBV7-9,NA,TRBJ2-7,NA,CASSNAEQYF,TGTGCCAGCAGCAACGCCGAGCAGTACTTC
TRBV29-1,NA,TRBJ2-7,NA,CSVARGPTYEQYF,TGCAGCGTTGCCCGGGGGCCTACCTACGAGCAGTACTTC
TRBV5-1,NA,TRBJ2-7,TRBD2,CASSLGLAGGYNEQYF,TGCGCCAGCAGCTTGGGTCTAGCGGGAGGGTACAATGAGCAGTACTTC
TRBV6-6,NA,TRBJ2-7,TRBD1,CASSFEDRVHEQYF,TGTGCCAGCAGTTTTGAGGACAGGGTCCACGAGCAGTACTTC
TRBV12-3/TRBV12-4,NA,TRBJ2-3,TRBD1,CASSYRQGRHTQYF,TGTGCCAGCAGTTACCGACAGGGGAGGCATACGCAGTATTTT
TRBV12-3/TRBV12-4,NA,TRBJ2-5,TRBD1,CASSPRTGHQETQYF,TGTGCCAGCAGTCCCCGGACAGGGCATCAAGAGACCCAGTACTTC
TRBV12-3/TRBV12-4,NA,TRBJ2-3,TRBD1,CASTGDRGTDTQYF,TGTGCCAGCACCGGGGACAGGGGAACAGATACGCAGTATTTT
TRBV4-1,NA,TRBJ2-7,NA,CASSQEVQSYEQYF,TGCGCCAGCAGCCAAGAAGTACAGAGCTACGAGCAGTACTTC
TRBV12-3/TRBV12-4,many,TRBJ2-7,NA,CASSFGAYEQYF,TGTGCCAGCAGCTTTGGGGCCTACGAGCAGTACTTC
TRBV19,NA,TRBJ1-2,NA,CASRHAGGGYGYTF,TGTGCCAGTAGGCACGCGGGGGGCGGCTATGGCTACACCTTC
TRBV18,NA,TRBJ2-4,TRBD1,CASSPRTGLENIQYF,TGTGCCAGCTCACCCCGGACAGGCTTAGAAAACATTCAGTACTTC
TRBV29-1,few,TRBJ2-3,NA,CSSLGAVLDTQYF,TGCAGCTCCCTTGGAGCCGTTCTAGATACGCAGTATTTT
TRBV6-5,few,TRBJ1-2,TRBD1,CASSSPSTGGFDGYTF,TGTGCCAGCAGTTCCCCTTCTACAGGGGGCTTTGATGGCTACACCTTC